Here is one TCR beta chain with its context. The data were obtained in a study of technical replicates of blood from several donors. This CDR3 comprises 15 residues. J lost 0 bases, V lost 1 base, and 3 bases had no gene match. CDR1 and CDR2 (germline): SQVTM, ANQGSEA. TCRdb's copy holds only in-frame clones and misses some; the assay was immunoSEQ multiplex PCR. The sample includes about 70,000 clones, around 85% seen only once; the top ten take approximately 4.8%. This TCR derives from a human donor in good health. Some clones in this sample may be carry-over from other donors' samples. Sample: PBMCs. The chain combines TRBV29-1 with TRBJ2-4; 7 positions agree with TRBD2. This CDR3 is CSVEGSGLAKNIQYF. CDR3 sequence (DNA): TGCAGCGTTGAAGGTAGCGGGCTAGCCAAAAACATTCAGTACTTC.